The clone carrying this T cell receptor (beta chain) was observed a handful of times. Antigen unknown. The CDR3 is 14 amino acids. Germline trimming cut 2 bases from V and 13 bases from J; bases unmatched to any gene: 8. Germline CDR1 and CDR2: SGHDT and YYEEEE. Primers used in a second PCR of about 7 to 12 cycles were a sample-barcoded 5' primer and a J-beta primer mix. TCRdb reanalysed the 5' RACE reads using MiXCR and keeps one entry per CDR3 protein. Among 800,000 to 950,000 distinct CDR3 sequences listed, roughly 29% were seen once. This sample was taken from a study of blood T cells in healthy people across ages. Whole-study results and caveats: The study found more naive CD4+ cells and higher diversity in long-lived than aged donors. With naive T cell percentage, TCR beta diversity showed a strong correlation.

A further study also used this sample, focusing on T cells of mothers and their children.

The clonotype comes from a woman aged 35 to 49 in good health. The genes are TRBV5-6 and TRBJ2-4, with 11 bases matching TRBD1. Input material: blood. CDR3 sequence reads: CASSFWDRGSYQYF. The CDR3 region has the DNA TGTGCCAGCAGCTTTTGGGACAGGGGGTCATACCAGTACTTC.